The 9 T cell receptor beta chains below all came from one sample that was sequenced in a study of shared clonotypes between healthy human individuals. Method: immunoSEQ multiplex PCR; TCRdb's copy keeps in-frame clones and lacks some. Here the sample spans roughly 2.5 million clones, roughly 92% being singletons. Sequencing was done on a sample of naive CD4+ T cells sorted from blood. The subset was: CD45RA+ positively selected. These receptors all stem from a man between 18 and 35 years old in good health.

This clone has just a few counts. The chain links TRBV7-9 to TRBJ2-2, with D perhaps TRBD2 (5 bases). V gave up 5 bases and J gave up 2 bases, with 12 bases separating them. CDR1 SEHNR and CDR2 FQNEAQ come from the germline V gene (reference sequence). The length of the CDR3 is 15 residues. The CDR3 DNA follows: TGTGCCAGCAGCCGAGGACTGATAAACACCGGGGAGCTGTTTTTT. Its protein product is CASSRGLINTGELFF.

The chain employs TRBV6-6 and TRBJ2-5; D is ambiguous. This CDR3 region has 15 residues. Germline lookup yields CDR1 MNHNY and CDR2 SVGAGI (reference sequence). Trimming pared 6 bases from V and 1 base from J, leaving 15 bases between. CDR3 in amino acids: CASSQQRYIQETQYF. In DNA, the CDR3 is TGTGCCAGCAGCCAACAGCGATACATCCAAGAGACCCAGTACTTC.

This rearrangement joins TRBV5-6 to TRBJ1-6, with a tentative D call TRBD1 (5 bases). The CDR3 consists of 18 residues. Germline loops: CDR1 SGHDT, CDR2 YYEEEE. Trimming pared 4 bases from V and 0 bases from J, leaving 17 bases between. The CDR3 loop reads CASSPSRDSGSYNSPLHF. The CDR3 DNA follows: TGTGCCAGCAGCCCGTCCCGGGACTCGGGCTCCTATAATTCACCCCTCCACTTT.

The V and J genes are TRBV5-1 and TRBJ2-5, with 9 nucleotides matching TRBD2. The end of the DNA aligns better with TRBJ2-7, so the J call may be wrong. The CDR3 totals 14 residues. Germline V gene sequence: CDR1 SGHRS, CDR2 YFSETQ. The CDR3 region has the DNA TGCGCCAGCAGCTTGAGGACTAGCGACTACGAGCAGTACTTC. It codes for CASSLRTSDYEQYF.

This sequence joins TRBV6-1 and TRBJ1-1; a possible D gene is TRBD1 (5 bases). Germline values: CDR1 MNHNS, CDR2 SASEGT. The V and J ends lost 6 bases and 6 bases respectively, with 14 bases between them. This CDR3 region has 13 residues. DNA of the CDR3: TGTGCCAGCAGGGATCAGGGAGTGTCTGAAGCTTTCTTT. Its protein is CASRDQGVSEAFF.

For the CDR3, the DNA is TGTGCCAGCAGTGTTAGGGGGCTGGTCACAGATACGCAGTATTTT. Its protein is CASSVRGLVTDTQYF. V is TRBV6-4 and J is TRBJ2-3; TRBD1 matches 7 bases. The CDR3 has 15 amino acids. Germline V gene sequence: CDR1 MRHNA, CDR2 SNTAGT. The junction had 6 bases not matched to a gene; V was cut back by 4 bases and J by 2 bases.

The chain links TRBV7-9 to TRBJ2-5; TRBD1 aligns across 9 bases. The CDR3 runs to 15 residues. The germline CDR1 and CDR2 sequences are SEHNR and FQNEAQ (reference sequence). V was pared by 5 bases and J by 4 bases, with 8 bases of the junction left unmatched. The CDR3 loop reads CASSPGQGKGETQYF. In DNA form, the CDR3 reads TGTGCCAGCAGCCCCGGACAGGGGAAAGGAGAGACCCAGTACTTC.

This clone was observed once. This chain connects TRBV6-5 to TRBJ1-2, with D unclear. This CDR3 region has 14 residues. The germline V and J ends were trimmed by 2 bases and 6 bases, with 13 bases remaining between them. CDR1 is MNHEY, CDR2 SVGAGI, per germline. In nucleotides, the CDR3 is TGTGCCAGCAGTTACCGACCCGGGAGCGATGGCTACACCTTC. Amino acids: CASSYRPGSDGYTF.

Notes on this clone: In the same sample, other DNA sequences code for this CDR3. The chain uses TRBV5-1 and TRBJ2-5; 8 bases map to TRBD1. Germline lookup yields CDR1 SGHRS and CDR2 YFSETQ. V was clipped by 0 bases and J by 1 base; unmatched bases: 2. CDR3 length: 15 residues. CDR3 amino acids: CASSLGQGTQETQYF. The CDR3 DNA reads TGCGCCAGCAGCTTGGGACAGGGGACCCAAGAGACCCAGTACTTC.